Each of the 7 T cell receptor beta chains below was sequenced from the same sample in a study of blood T cell repertoires in COVID-19. The data were produced by immunoSEQ multiplex PCR, yet TCRdb's version contains in-frame clones alone and is incomplete. This sample yields about 83,000 clones, of which more than 70% are seen a single time; about 24% belongs to the top ten. The sequenced sample consisted of peripheral blood. These receptor sequences come from a woman older than 75 in a cohort sampled during active or convalescent COVID-19.

The chain is built from TRBV7-2 and TRBJ2-7; D gene uncertain. Trimming removed 0 bases at V and 0 bases at J, with 6 bases between. This CDR3 has 14 residues. Germline V lookup: CDR1 SGHTA, CDR2 FQGNSA. The CDR3 reads CASSLAPSSYEQYF. As DNA, the CDR3 is TGTGCCAGCAGCTTAGCACCTAGCTCCTACGAGCAGTACTTC.

The chain combines TRBV9 with TRBJ2-1; weak D call: TRBD1 (6 bases). Germline V CDR1 and CDR2: SGDLS, YYNGEE. The CDR3 extends over 15 amino acids. V lost 0 bases, J lost 4 bases, and 11 bases lay in between. CDR3 residues: CASSVDGQIYNEQFF. The CDR3 DNA follows: TGTGCCAGCAGCGTAGATGGACAGATATACAATGAGCAGTTCTTC.

As DNA, the CDR3 is TGTGCCAGTAGTATCGGACAATTAAACTATGGCTACACCTTC. It encodes CASSIGQLNYGYTF. V is TRBV19 and J is TRBJ1-2; possible D gene TRBD1, 5 bases. The germline gives CDR1 LNHDA, CDR2 SQIVND (reference sequence). CDR3 length: 14 residues. The V and J ends lost 3 bases and 2 bases respectively, with 10 bases between them.

The chain is built from TRBV20-1 and TRBJ1-2; weak D call: TRBD1 (5 bases). V was trimmed by 5 bases and J by 8 bases, leaving 12 bases between them. In germline, CDR1 is DFQATT, CDR2 SNEGSKA (reference sequence). This CDR3 has 11 residues. CDR3 sequence: CSAYLGAGYTF. The CDR3 DNA reads as TGCAGTGCTTACCTTGGGGCCGGCTACACCTTC.

The chain links TRBV5-1 to TRBJ2-5; a possible D gene is TRBD2 (5 bases). The CDR3 consists of 14 residues. Germline V gene data show CDR1 as SGHRS and CDR2 as YFSETQ. V was pared by 0 bases and J by 5 bases, with 11 bases between. The CDR3 region has the DNA TGCGCCAGCAGCTTGGGACGGGGTATGGAGACCCAGTACTTC. This sequence encodes CASSLGRGMETQYF.

The chain has TRBV7-8 and TRBJ1-1; no clear D. The CDR3 runs to 16 residues. Trimming cost V 5 bases and J 1 base, with 17 bases left between them. CDR1 SGHVS and CDR2 FQNEAQ come from the germline V gene. For the CDR3, the DNA is TGTGCCAGCAGCCCGGTCGGGGTAAGGTCGAACACTGAAGCTTTCTTT. This sequence encodes CASSPVGVRSNTEAFF.

The V call is TRBV2, the J call TRBJ1-4; a possible D gene is TRBD1 (5 bases). Trimming shortened V by 4 bases and J by 0 bases, and 12 bases separated the two germline ends. In germline, CDR1 is SNHLY, CDR2 FYNNEI. This CDR3 has 16 amino acids. The CDR3 spells CASSGDRLPTNEKLFF. The DNA for the CDR3 is TGTGCCAGCAGTGGTGACAGATTACCAACTAATGAAAAACTGTTTTTT.